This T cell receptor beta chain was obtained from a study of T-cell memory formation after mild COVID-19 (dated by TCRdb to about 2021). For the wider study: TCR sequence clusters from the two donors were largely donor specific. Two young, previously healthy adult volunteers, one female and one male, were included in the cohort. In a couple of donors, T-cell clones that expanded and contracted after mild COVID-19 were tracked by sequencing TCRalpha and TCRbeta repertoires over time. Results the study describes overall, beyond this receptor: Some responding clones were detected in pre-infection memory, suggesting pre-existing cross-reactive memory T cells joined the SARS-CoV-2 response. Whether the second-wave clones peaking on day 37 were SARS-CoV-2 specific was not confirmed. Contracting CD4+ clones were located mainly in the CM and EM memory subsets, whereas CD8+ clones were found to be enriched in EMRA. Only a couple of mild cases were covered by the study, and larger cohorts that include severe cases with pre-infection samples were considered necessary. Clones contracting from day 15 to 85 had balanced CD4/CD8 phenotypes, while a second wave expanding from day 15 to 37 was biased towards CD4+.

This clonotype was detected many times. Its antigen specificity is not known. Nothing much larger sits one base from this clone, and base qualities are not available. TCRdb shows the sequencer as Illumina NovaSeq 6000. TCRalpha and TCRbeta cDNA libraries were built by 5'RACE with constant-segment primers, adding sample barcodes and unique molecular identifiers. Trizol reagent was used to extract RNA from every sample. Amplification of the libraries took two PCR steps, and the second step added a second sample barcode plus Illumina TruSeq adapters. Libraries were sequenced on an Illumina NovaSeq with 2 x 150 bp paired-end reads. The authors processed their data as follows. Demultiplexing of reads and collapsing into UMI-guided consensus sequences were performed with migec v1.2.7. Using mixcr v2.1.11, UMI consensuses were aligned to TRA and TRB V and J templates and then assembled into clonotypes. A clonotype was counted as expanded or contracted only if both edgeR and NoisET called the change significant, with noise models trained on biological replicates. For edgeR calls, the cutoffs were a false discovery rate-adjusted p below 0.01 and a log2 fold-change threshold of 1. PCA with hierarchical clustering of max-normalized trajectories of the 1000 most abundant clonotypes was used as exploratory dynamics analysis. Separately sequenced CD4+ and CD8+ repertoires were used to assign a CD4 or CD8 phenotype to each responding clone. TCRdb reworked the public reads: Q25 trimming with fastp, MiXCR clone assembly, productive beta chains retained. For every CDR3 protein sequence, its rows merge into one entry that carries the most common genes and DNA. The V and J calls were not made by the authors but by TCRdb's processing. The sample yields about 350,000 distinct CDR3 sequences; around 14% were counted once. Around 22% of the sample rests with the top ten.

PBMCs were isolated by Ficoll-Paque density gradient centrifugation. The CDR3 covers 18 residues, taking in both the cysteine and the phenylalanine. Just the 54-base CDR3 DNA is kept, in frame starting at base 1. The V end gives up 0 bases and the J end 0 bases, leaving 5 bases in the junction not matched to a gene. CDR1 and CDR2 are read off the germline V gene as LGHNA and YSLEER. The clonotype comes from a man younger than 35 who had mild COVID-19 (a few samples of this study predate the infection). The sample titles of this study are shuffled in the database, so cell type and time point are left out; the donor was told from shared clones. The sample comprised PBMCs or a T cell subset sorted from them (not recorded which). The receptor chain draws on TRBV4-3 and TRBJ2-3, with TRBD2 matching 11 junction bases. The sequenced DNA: TGCGCCAGCAGCCAAGACACTAGCGGGGGCCTGAGCACAGATACGCAGTATTTT. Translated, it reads CASSQDTSGGLSTDTQYF.